A single sample gave rise to the 29 T cell receptor beta chains below, sequenced in a study of control samples from healthy donors and cancer patients. The data were produced by immunoSEQ multiplex PCR, yet TCRdb's version contains in-frame clones alone and is incomplete. The sample holds about 130,000 clones; 75% to 95% are singletons and the top ten take around 8.9%. The sequencing input was blood. The receptor source for this set is a young man in good health.

The chain recombines TRBV5-1 with TRBJ2-2; D assignment may be TRBD1 or TRBD2 (5 bases each). V dropped 0 bases and J dropped 0 bases, with 9 bases sitting between them. Germline V gene lookup returns CDR1 SGHRS and CDR2 YFSETQ. CDR3 length: 16 residues. In DNA form, the CDR3 reads TGCGCCAGCAGCTTGGACGGGGCTTCGAACACCGGGGAGCTGTTTTTT. Amino acid sequence: CASSLDGASNTGELFF. The full variable domain, rest sourced from reference TRBV5-1 and TRBJ2-2, is KAGVTQTPRYLIKTRGQQVTLSCSPISGHRSVSWYQQTPGQGLQFLFEYFSETQRNKGNFPGRFSGRQFSNSRSEMNVSTLELGDSALYLCASSLDGASNTGELFFGEGSRLTVL.

The rearrangement joins TRBV11-2 to TRBJ2-2, with 9 bases fitting TRBD1. Germline V CDR1 and CDR2: SGHAT, FQNNGV. V gave up 8 bases and J gave up 5 bases; unmatched junction bases: 15. This CDR3 has 17 residues. The CDR3 sequence is CASHPGTGTRGTGELFF. In DNA form, the CDR3 reads TGTGCCAGCCACCCCGGGACAGGGACCCGGGGTACCGGGGAGCTGTTTTTT.

CDR3 in amino acids: CASSPQAGATGANVLTF. CDR3 DNA sequence: TGTGCCAGCAGTCCCCAAGCGGGGGCAACTGGGGCCAACGTCCTGACTTTC. The V gene is TRBV6-6, the J gene TRBJ2-6; 8 positions agree with TRBD2. J gave up 2 bases and V 5 bases, and 8 bases lay outside the gene matches. Germline V gene sequence: CDR1 MNHNY, CDR2 SVGAGI (reference sequence). The CDR3 sequence is 17 residues long.

This clone occurred a few times. This sequence joins TRBV4-1 and TRBJ2-1; 7 bases line up with TRBD2. Germline V CDR1 and CDR2: MGHRA, YSYEKL. J gave up 8 bases and V 0 bases, and 7 bases lay outside the gene matches. The CDR3 length is 15 residues. The DNA for the CDR3 is TGCGCCAGCAGCCAAGATACCAGCGGGGTCGATGAGCAGTTCTTC. Protein product: CASSQDTSGVDEQFF.

This clone was detected only once. The same CDR3 is also encoded by other DNA sequences in this sample. The rearrangement joins TRBV4-1 to TRBJ1-2, with D unresolved. CDR1 and CDR2 from the germline V gene are MGHRA and YSYEKL. The CDR3 consists of 15 residues. V shed 0 bases and J shed 2 bases, with 10 bases lying between them. CDR3 loop: CASSQDRGGNYGYTF. The CDR3 coding sequence is TGCGCCAGCAGCCAAGATCGGGGTGGGAACTATGGCTACACCTTC.

This clone was detected once. The chain has TRBV3-1 (or the pseudogene TRBV3-2) and TRBJ2-7; 9 bases map to TRBD1. CDR3 length: 14 residues. Germline loops: CDR1 LGHDT, CDR2 YNNKEL (reference sequence). The V and J ends lost 7 bases and 7 bases, in that order; junction bases with no gene match: 11. CDR3 region: CASTERDRVGEQYF. DNA of the CDR3: TGTGCCAGCACCGAAAGGGACAGGGTAGGTGAGCAGTACTTC.

The genes are TRBV7-2 and TRBJ2-1; a weak D match, TRBD2 (6 bases). Trimming pared 1 base from V and 8 bases from J, leaving 15 bases between. The germline CDR1 and CDR2 sequences are SGHTA and FQGNSA. The CDR3 has 15 residues. The CDR3 loop is CASSLVGSGVYEQFF. The CDR3 DNA is TGTGCCAGCAGCTTAGTAGGATCGGGAGTCTATGAGCAGTTCTTC.

The CDR3 reads CASSLRGNTGELFF. For the CDR3, the DNA is TGTGCCAGCAGCTTGAGGGGGAACACCGGGGAGCTGTTTTTT. The chain uses TRBV7-6 and TRBJ2-2; the D call may be TRBD1 or TRBD2 (5 bases each). Trimming removed 3 bases from V and 1 base from J, with 6 bases in between. The CDR3 covers 14 residues. Germline V lookup: CDR1 SGHVS, CDR2 FNYEAQ.

The chain couples TRBV12-3 or TRBV12-4 to TRBJ1-5, with D perhaps matching TRBD1 (5 bases). The CDR3 totals 13 residues. Trimming removed 2 bases at V and 6 bases at J, with 8 bases between. CDR3 sequence: CASSLLRGQPQHF. CDR3 nucleotides: TGTGCCAGCAGTTTATTGAGGGGTCAGCCCCAGCATTTT.

The J gene is TRBJ2-5, the V gene TRBV15; D is uncertain. The length of the CDR3 is 13 residues. Trimming removed 1 base at V and 5 bases at J, with 8 bases between. Germline CDR1 is LNHNV and CDR2 is YYDKDF (reference sequence). The CDR3 spells CATSRGNGETQYF. The CDR3 DNA reads as TGTGCCACCAGCAGAGGCAATGGGGAGACCCAGTACTTC.

V is TRBV7-9 and J is TRBJ1-2; the match to TRBD1 covers 8 bases. This CDR3 is 15 amino acids long. The germline gives CDR1 SEHNR, CDR2 FQNEAQ (reference sequence). The V gene end was trimmed by 6 bases and the J gene end by 0 bases; junction bases not matched to a gene: 6. The CDR3 nucleotides are TGTGCCAGCAGTTTCCCGGGACAGGCTAACTATGGCTACACCTTC. Translation gives CASSFPGQANYGYTF.

The rearrangement joins TRBV19 to TRBJ2-2, with TRBD2 matching 11 bases. Germline assignment: CDR1 LNHDA and CDR2 SQIVND (reference sequence). With V trimmed by 5 bases and J by 3 bases, 8 bases remained unmatched. CDR3 length: 17 residues. In DNA form, the CDR3 reads TGTGCCAGTAGTGCCCCTTTAGCGGGGGGGGACACCGGGGAGCTGTTTTTT. It yields the protein CASSAPLAGGDTGELFF.

The V and J genes are TRBV12-3 or TRBV12-4 and TRBJ2-1; 7 positions match TRBD1. The CDR3 has 13 amino acids. The junction had 9 bases not matched to a gene; V was cut back by 8 bases and J by 8 bases. The CDR3: CASRLTGTDEQFF. The CDR3 region has the DNA TGTGCCAGCCGATTGACAGGGACGGATGAGCAGTTCTTC.

The rearrangement uses TRBV7-9 and TRBJ1-4, with no clear D. Germline lookup yields CDR1 SEHNR and CDR2 FQNEAQ (reference sequence). With 1 base removed from V and 3 bases from J, the gap between germline ends came to 6 bases. This CDR3 is built from 14 residues. CDR3 coding DNA: TGTGCCAGCAGCTTAGTCAGTTCTAATGAAAAACTGTTTTTT. This gives the protein CASSLVSSNEKLFF.

Comment on this clone: Other nucleotide sequences from this sample produce the same CDR3. The chain is built from TRBV7-9 and TRBJ2-7; D remains ambiguous. The V end lost 2 bases, the J end lost 1 base, and 6 bases lay between the germline ends. Germline V gives CDR1 SEHNR, CDR2 FQNEAQ (reference sequence). The CDR3 extends over 13 amino acids. CDR3 nucleotides: TGTGCCAGCAGCTTACCAGGATCCTACGAGCAGTACTTC. Translating gives CASSLPGSYEQYF.

This clone appeared a single time. The V call is TRBV6-6, the J call TRBJ2-1, with TRBD2 matching over 11 bases. This CDR3 has 14 residues. The germline CDR1 and CDR2 sequences are MNHNY and SVGAGI (reference sequence). After removal of 6 bases from V and 4 bases from J, the junction contained 2 bases not matched to a gene. The CDR3 sequence is CASRGLADYNEQFF. For the CDR3, the DNA is TGTGCCAGCAGGGGACTAGCGGATTACAATGAGCAGTTCTTC.

The genes are TRBV16 and TRBJ1-1; TRBD1 matches 9 bases. CDR1 and CDR2 (germline): KGHSY, FQNENV. The CDR3 sequence is 15 residues long. With V trimmed by 2 bases and J by 1 base, 2 bases remained unmatched. The CDR3 nucleotides read TGTGCCAGCAGCCAACAGGGACAGGGGAACACTGAAGCTTTCTTT. Its protein product is CASSQQGQGNTEAFF.

This chain uses TRBV6-5 with TRBJ1-5, with unresolved D. With 0 bases removed from V and 4 bases from J, the gap between germline ends came to 7 bases. Germline V gene lookup returns CDR1 MNHEY and CDR2 SVGAGI. This CDR3 region has 14 residues. The CDR3 region is CASSYSGPNQPQHF. The CDR3 DNA follows: TGTGCCAGCAGTTACTCGGGCCCTAATCAGCCCCAGCATTTT.

V gene TRBV19 combines with J gene TRBJ1-1; 10 bases are shared with TRBD1. CDR3 length: 16 amino acids. CDR1 and CDR2 (germline): LNHDA, SQIVND (reference sequence). With V trimmed by 5 bases and J by 3 bases, 9 bases remained unmatched. The chain's CDR3 is CASSVAPGQGYTEAFF. In DNA, the CDR3 is TGTGCCAGTAGTGTCGCACCGGGACAGGGGTACACTGAAGCTTTCTTT. Together with reference TRBV19 and TRBJ1-1, the CDR3 gives the full variable domain: DGGITQSPKYLFRKEGQNVTLSCEQNLNHDAMYWYRQDPGQGLRLIYYSQIVNDFQKGDIAEGYSVSREKKESFPLTVTSAQKNPTAFYLCASSVAPGQGYTEAFFGQGTRLTVV.

The CDR3 nucleotides read TGTGCCAGCAGCGTAGCTATCGGAAGCTCCTACGAGCAGTACTTC. Its protein is CASSVAIGSSYEQYF. The chain recombines TRBV9 with TRBJ2-7; no reliable D call. The ends were cut back, 0 bases at V and 0 bases at J, with 10 bases in the middle. This CDR3 is 15 amino acids long. The germline CDR1 and CDR2 sequences are SGDLS and YYNGEE.

The gene calls are TRBV11-2 and TRBJ1-3; D ambiguous. The CDR3 extends over 14 amino acids. V gave up 2 bases and J gave up 0 bases, with 5 bases separating them. From germline, CDR1 is SGHAT and CDR2 FQNNGV. This CDR3 reads CASSLWSSGNTIYF. The CDR3 DNA follows: TGTGCCAGCAGCTTATGGAGCTCTGGAAACACCATATATTTT.

The chain uses TRBV5-1 and TRBJ1-3; weak D call: TRBD1 (6 bases). V lost 3 bases and J lost 0, with 10 bases in between. CDR1 is SGHRS and CDR2 is YFSETQ in the germline V gene. This CDR3 has 15 amino acids. The CDR3 nucleotides read TGCGCCAGCAGCTGGGACATACGCTCTGGAAACACCATATATTTT. It encodes CASSWDIRSGNTIYF.

The chain employs TRBV4-2 and TRBJ1-1; 9 bases line up with TRBD1. The CDR3 extends over 15 amino acids. CDR1 is LGHNA, CDR2 YNFKEQ, per germline. J was trimmed by 4 bases and V by 3 bases; bases with no gene match: 6. The CDR3 reads CASSHRQGEGTEAFF. DNA for the CDR3: TGTGCCAGCAGCCATAGACAGGGGGAGGGCACTGAAGCTTTCTTT.

The chain combines TRBV6-2 or TRBV6-3 with TRBJ1-1; no reliable D call. Trimming stripped 5 bases from V and 5 bases from J, with 9 bases between. Looked up from germline, CDR1 is MNHEY and CDR2 is SVGEGT. The CDR3 length is 12 residues. This CDR3 reads CASSQGYTEAFF. The CDR3 bases are TGTGCCAGCAGTCAAGGGTATACTGAAGCTTTCTTT.

This chain connects TRBV18 to TRBJ2-1, with TRBD2 matching over 11 bases. CDR3 length: 15 residues. V shed 6 bases, J shed 4 bases, and the junction held 5 bases outside the gene matches. CDR1 and CDR2 (germline): KGHSH, LQKENI. The CDR3 DNA reads as TGTGCCAGCTCTATGACTAGCGGGGAATACAATGAGCAGTTCTTC. Translation: CASSMTSGEYNEQFF.

The chain uses TRBV9 and TRBJ2-5; TRBD2 agrees at 9 bases. Germline V gives CDR1 SGDLS, CDR2 YYNGEE. The length of the CDR3 is 14 residues. The V and J ends lost 3 bases and 4 bases, in that order; junction bases with no gene match: 4. CDR3: CASSGGGGVETQYF. The CDR3 nucleotides read TGTGCCAGCAGCGGGGGCGGGGGGGTAGAGACCCAGTACTTC.

The chain recombines TRBV6-4 with TRBJ1-1; D may be TRBD1 (6 bases). The CDR3 sequence is 13 residues long. With 6 bases removed from V and 4 bases from J, the gap between germline ends came to 12 bases. Germline values: CDR1 MRHNA, CDR2 SNTAGT. CDR3 loop: CASSDRLGTEAFF. The CDR3 coding sequence is TGTGCCAGCAGCGACAGGCTCGGCACTGAAGCTTTCTTT.

The chain couples TRBV4-1 to TRBJ1-1; perhaps TRBD1 as D (6 bases). Deletions cut 1 base from V and 8 bases from J, with 20 bases between. The CDR3 loop spans 16 amino acids. CDR1 is MGHRA and CDR2 is YSYEKL in the germline V gene. CDR3 sequence: CASSQGPGTAGAEAFF. DNA of the CDR3: TGCGCCAGCAGCCAAGGGCCAGGCACGGCAGGGGCAGAAGCTTTCTTT.

This clone appeared a single time. The rearrangement uses TRBV7-3 and TRBJ2-2, with no clear D. This CDR3 is built from 13 residues. Per germline, CDR1 SGHTA and CDR2 FQGTGA. V dropped 0 bases and J dropped 7 bases, with 6 bases sitting between them. The DNA for the CDR3 is TGTGCCAGCAGCTTAACAATAAGCGGGGAGCTGTTTTTT. It translates to CASSLTISGELFF.